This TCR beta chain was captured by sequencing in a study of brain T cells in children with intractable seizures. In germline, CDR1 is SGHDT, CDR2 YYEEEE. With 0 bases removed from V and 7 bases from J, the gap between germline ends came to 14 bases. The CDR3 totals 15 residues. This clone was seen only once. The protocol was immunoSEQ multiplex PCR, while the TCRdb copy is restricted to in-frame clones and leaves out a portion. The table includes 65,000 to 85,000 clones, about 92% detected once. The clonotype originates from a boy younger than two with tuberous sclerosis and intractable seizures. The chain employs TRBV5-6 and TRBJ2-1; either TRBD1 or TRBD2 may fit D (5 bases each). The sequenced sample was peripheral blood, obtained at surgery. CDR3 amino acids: CASSLVGTARNEQFF. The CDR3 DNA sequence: TGTGCCAGCAGCTTGGTAGGGACCGCCCGAAATGAGCAGTTCTTC.